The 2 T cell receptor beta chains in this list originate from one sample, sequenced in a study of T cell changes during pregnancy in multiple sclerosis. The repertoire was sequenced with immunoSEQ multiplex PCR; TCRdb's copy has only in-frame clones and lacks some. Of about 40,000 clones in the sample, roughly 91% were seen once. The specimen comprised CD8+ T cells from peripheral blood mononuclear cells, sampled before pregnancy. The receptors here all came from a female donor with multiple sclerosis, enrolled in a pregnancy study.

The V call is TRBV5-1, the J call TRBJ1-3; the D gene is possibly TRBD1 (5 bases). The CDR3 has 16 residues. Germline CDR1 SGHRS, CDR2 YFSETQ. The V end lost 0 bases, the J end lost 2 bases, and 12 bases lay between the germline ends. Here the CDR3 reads CASSLARQTTGNTIYF. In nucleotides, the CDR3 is TGCGCCAGCAGCTTGGCGCGACAGACGACTGGAAACACCATATATTTT.

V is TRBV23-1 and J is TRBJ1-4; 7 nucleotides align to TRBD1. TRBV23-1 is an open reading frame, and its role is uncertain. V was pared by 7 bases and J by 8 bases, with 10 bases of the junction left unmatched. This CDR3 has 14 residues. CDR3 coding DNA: TGCGCCAGCAACCAAGACAGGGAAAGCGAAAAACTGTTTTTT. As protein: CASNQDRESEKLFF.